Listed here are 25 T cell receptor beta chains from one sample, sequenced in a study of shared clonotypes between healthy human individuals. It was CD45RO-negative cells, positively selected for CCR7, that made up naive CD8 cells, with terminally differentiated effector memory CD45RA+ cells excluded. The protocol was immunoSEQ multiplex PCR, while the TCRdb copy is restricted to in-frame clones and leaves out a portion. The data contain roughly 2 million clones, over 85% of them seen just once; the ten biggest clones take up 0.9% to 1.4%. The sequenced material came from naive CD8+ T cells sorted from blood. The receptors here all came from a man between 18 and 35 years old in good health.

The genes are TRBV7-9 and TRBJ1-2; tentative D call: TRBD1 (6 bases). V lost 5 bases and J lost 3, with 16 bases in between. Germline V gene data show CDR1 as SEHNR and CDR2 as FQNEAQ (reference sequence). The CDR3 runs to 15 residues. Here the CDR3 DNA reads TGTGCCAGCAGCGCCCAAGACCCAGGGGACTATGGCTACACCTTC. Amino acid sequence: CASSAQDPGDYGYTF.

The V gene is TRBV11-3, the J gene TRBJ2-2; D might be TRBD2 (5 bases). Germline V gives CDR1 SGHNT, CDR2 YENEEA. Between the trimmed V and J ends, which lost 0 bases and 0 bases, there was a span of 14 bases. CDR3 size: 18 residues. The CDR3 bases are TGTGCCAGCAGCTTAGATCCCGCGGGCGCCTCGAACACCGGGGAGCTGTTTTTT. Translated: CASSLDPAGASNTGELFF.

A few counts support this clone. The chain uses TRBV6-6 and TRBJ1-4; a possible D gene is TRBD1 (5 bases). V dropped 4 bases and J dropped 4 bases, with 16 bases sitting between them. The germline V gene encodes CDR1 MNHNY and CDR2 SVGAGI (reference sequence). This CDR3 comprises 16 residues. CDR3 residues: CASSSPLGTLNEKLFF. CDR3 DNA sequence: TGTGCCAGCAGTTCTCCCCTGGGGACCCTTAATGAAAAACTGTTTTTT.

The chain links TRBV7-9 to TRBJ2-7; maybe TRBD1 (6 bases). The length of the CDR3 is 15 residues. Germline loops: CDR1 SEHNR, CDR2 FQNEAQ (reference sequence). V lost 5 bases, J lost 2 bases, and 16 bases lay in between. The CDR3 DNA is TGTGCCAGCAGCCCCCAGGGGAATGCCGCCTACGAGCAGTACTTC. Residues: CASSPQGNAAYEQYF. The entire variable domain, with the rest obtained from reference TRBV7-9 and TRBJ2-7, is as follows: DTGVSQNPRHKITKRGQNVTFRCDPISEHNRLYWYRQTLGQGPEFLTYFQNEAQLEKSRLLSDRFSAERPKGSFSTLEIQRTEQGDSAMYLCASSPQGNAAYEQYFGPGTRLTVT.

This chain joins TRBV27 and TRBJ2-1; the D gene is possibly TRBD2 (5 bases). Trimming took off 2 bases at V and 8 bases at J, with 19 bases between the two ends. This CDR3 is 16 amino acids long. Germline-derived CDR1 and CDR2 are MNHEY and SMNVEV (reference sequence). The CDR3 sequence: CASSLTPRTQIYEQFF. The CDR3 DNA reads as TGTGCCAGCAGTTTAACCCCCCGGACTCAGATCTATGAGCAGTTCTTC.

The chain carries TRBV27 and TRBJ2-3, with D tentatively TRBD2 (5 bases). The CDR3 contains 17 residues. Trimming cost V 5 bases and J 3 bases, with 21 bases left between them. Germline V lookup: CDR1 MNHEY, CDR2 SMNVEV (reference sequence). The CDR3 region is CASSPRGLDSETDTQYF. The CDR3 nucleotides are TGTGCCAGCAGTCCCCGAGGTCTGGATAGCGAGACAGATACGCAGTATTTT.

As to this clone: Other DNA sequences in the same sample also yield this CDR3. J is TRBJ2-1 and V is TRBV9; D unresolved. V was trimmed by 0 bases and J by 6 bases, leaving 7 bases between them. The CDR3 is 13 amino acids. The germline CDR1 and CDR2 sequences are SGDLS and YYNGEE. CDR3 amino acids: CASSVGTINEQFF. In nucleotides, the CDR3 is TGTGCCAGCAGCGTAGGAACCATCAATGAGCAGTTCTTC.

The chain couples TRBV4-1 to TRBJ2-3; no firm D call. The CDR3 loop spans 14 amino acids. V was trimmed by 0 bases and J by 6 bases, leaving 10 bases between them. Looked up from germline, CDR1 is MGHRA and CDR2 is YSYEKL. This CDR3 is CASSQEVPPDTQYF. The CDR3 coding sequence is TGCGCCAGCAGCCAAGAAGTCCCTCCGGATACGCAGTATTTT.

As regards this clone: This specimen includes other DNA sequences encoding the same CDR3. The chain carries TRBV27 and TRBJ2-7, with a tentative D call TRBD2 (5 bases). The CDR3 extends over 16 amino acids. CDR1 MNHEY and CDR2 SMNVEV come from the germline V gene (reference sequence). Trimming took 5 bases from V and 0 from J, leaving 17 bases between them. CDR3 in DNA: TGTGCCAGCAGTCCATCATTGGGAGCGCGCTCCTACGAGCAGTACTTC. It translates to CASSPSLGARSYEQYF.

The chain couples TRBV10-3 to TRBJ2-7; D uncertain. The germline V and J ends were trimmed by 3 bases and 2 bases, with 11 bases remaining between them. CDR1 ENHRY and CDR2 SYGVKD come from the germline V gene. This CDR3 has 14 amino acids. CDR3 in amino acids: CAISDPGVTYEQYF. The CDR3 region has the DNA TGTGCCATCAGTGACCCTGGTGTTACCTACGAGCAGTACTTC.

The J gene is TRBJ1-6, the V gene TRBV4-1, with D possibly TRBD1 on 5 matching bases. V shed 0 bases and J shed 9 bases, with 12 bases lying between them. The CDR3 has 15 amino acids. Germline V gene data show CDR1 as MGHRA and CDR2 as YSYEKL. CDR3 DNA sequence: TGCGCCAGCAGCCAAGATTTGACAGCCGGTTCACCCCTCCACTTT. Protein product: CASSQDLTAGSPLHF.

The chain carries TRBV4-3 and TRBJ2-1, with 11 bases aligning to TRBD1. The CDR3 runs 14 residues. V was pared by 3 bases and J by 8 bases, with 3 bases of the junction left unmatched. Germline CDR1 is LGHNA and CDR2 is YSLEER. The CDR3 sequence is CASSHGQGAYEQFF. The CDR3 region has the DNA TGCGCCAGCAGCCATGGACAGGGGGCCTATGAGCAGTTCTTC.

With respect to this clone: Other DNA sequences in this sample translate to the same CDR3. The V and J genes are TRBV10-2 and TRBJ2-7, with a tentative D call TRBD1 (6 bases). Germline CDR1 and CDR2: WSHSY and SAAADI. This CDR3 has 12 residues. V was cut by 6 bases and J by 0 bases, with 6 bases left in between. The CDR3 nucleotides are TGCGCCAGCAGGGACAGCTCCTACGAGCAGTACTTC. It encodes CASRDSSYEQYF.

The chain couples TRBV5-1 to TRBJ2-3, with a possible D match to TRBD2 (7 bases). V was cut by 6 bases and J by 0 bases, with 20 bases left in between. Germline V gene lookup returns CDR1 SGHRS and CDR2 YFSETQ. This CDR3 region has 17 residues. The CDR3 nucleotides are TGCGCCAGCACCCCTGGGGTTTCGGGGGGCAGCACAGATACGCAGTATTTT. This sequence encodes CASTPGVSGGSTDTQYF.

The chain joins TRBV25-1 to TRBJ2-3; no reliable D call. CDR1 is MGHDK and CDR2 is SYGVNS in the germline V gene. CDR3 size: 15 residues. The germline V and J ends were trimmed by 6 bases and 1 base, with 14 bases remaining between them. CDR3 sequence: CASSDTYGRTDTQYF. The CDR3 region has the DNA TGTGCCAGCAGCGACACCTACGGACGCACAGATACGCAGTATTTT.

CDR3 loop: CASSEGGFTEAFF. The DNA for the CDR3 is TGTGCCAGCAGCGAGGGGGGATTCACTGAAGCTTTCTTT. This chain joins TRBV9 and TRBJ1-1; possible D gene TRBD1, 6 bases. This CDR3 comprises 13 residues. Germline V lookup: CDR1 SGDLS, CDR2 YYNGEE. V dropped 3 bases and J dropped 4 bases, with 10 bases sitting between them.

J is TRBJ2-3 and V is TRBV5-6; 11 bases align to TRBD1. Trimming cost V 7 bases and J 3 bases; bases outside gene matches: 13. CDR1 and CDR2 (germline): SGHDT, YYEEEE. This CDR3 comprises 17 residues. CDR3: CASSDTSGQGATDTQYF. The CDR3, as DNA: TGTGCCAGCTCTGATACGTCCGGACAGGGGGCAACAGATACGCAGTATTTT.

On this clone: Other nucleotide sequences in the sample specify the same CDR3. This sequence joins TRBV7-9 and TRBJ2-7; D unresolved. Trimming stripped 5 bases from V and 4 bases from J, with 12 bases between. CDR1 is SEHNR, CDR2 FQNEAQ, per germline (reference sequence). The CDR3 spans 13 residues. In DNA form, the CDR3 reads TGTGCCAGCAGCCCGCCCGGGTTTTACGAGCAGTACTTC. This translates into CASSPPGFYEQYF.

This clone was seen more than once but under ten times. The chain has TRBV4-1 and TRBJ1-2, with D possibly matching TRBD1 (5 bases). CDR1 and CDR2 from the germline V gene are MGHRA and YSYEKL. The V end was cut by 2 bases, the J end by 6 bases, with 13 bases between. The length of the CDR3 is 14 residues. The CDR3 DNA sequence: TGCGCCAGCAGCCAATTGGAAGGGGACGATGGCTACACCTTC. This gives the protein CASSQLEGDDGYTF.

This clone was observed a single time. V and J are TRBV9 and TRBJ2-7; unclear D gene. The ends were cut back, 3 bases at V and 6 bases at J, with 19 bases in the middle. The CDR3 length is 15 residues. The V gene's germline CDR1 is SGDLS and CDR2 YYNGEE. CDR3 nucleotide sequence: TGTGCCAGCAGCGCCTATGGCCCGGAGCATGGCGAGCAGTACTTC. It is translated as CASSAYGPEHGEQYF.

J is TRBJ1-2 and V is TRBV10-1; D is undetermined. This CDR3 has 13 amino acids. The V gene lost 2 bases and the J gene lost 5 bases, with 9 bases spanning the gap. Germline CDR1 reads WNHNN; CDR2 reads SYGVQD (reference sequence). The CDR3 loop reads CASSEEADYGYTF. The DNA of the CDR3 is TGCGCCAGCAGTGAGGAGGCAGATTATGGCTACACCTTC.

The DNA for the CDR3 is TGTGCCAGCAGTTACCCGGGACAGGGAAGTTTGGAGCAGTACTTC. Residues: CASSYPGQGSLEQYF. The V gene is TRBV6-5, the J gene TRBJ2-7; TRBD1 agrees at 9 bases. After removal of 2 bases from V and 7 bases from J, the junction contained 9 bases not matched to a gene. The CDR3 sequence is 15 residues long. Germline-derived CDR1 and CDR2 are MNHEY and SVGAGI.

With regard to this clone: A read error may produce the germline difference seen at one junction end. This chain links TRBV6-5 with TRBJ1-5, with D unclear. The CDR3 is 13 amino acids. The V gene's germline CDR1 is MNHEY and CDR2 SVGAGI. The CDR3 DNA reads TGTGCCAGCAGTGACCTGGCGGGAAAAGGCGTGGATTTT. It translates to CASSDLAGKGVDF.

CDR3 residues: CAGGAFGDTQYF. The CDR3 nucleotides are TGTGCCGGGGGGGCATTTGGAGATACGCAGTATTTT. V is TRBV5-6 and J is TRBJ2-3; D is possibly TRBD2 (7 bases). The CDR3 extends over 12 amino acids. V was cut by 10 bases and J by 5 bases, with 14 bases left in between. Germline CDR1 SGHDT, CDR2 YYEEEE. The whole variable domain, remainder taken from reference TRBV5-6 and TRBJ2-3, is DAGVTQSPTHLIKTRGQQVTLRCSPKSGHDTVSWYQQALGQGPQFIFQYYEEEERQRGNFPDRFSGHQFPNYSSELNVNALLLGDSALYLCAGGAFGDTQYFGPGTRLTVL.

The V and J genes are TRBV9 and TRBJ2-7, with D possibly matching TRBD2 (6 bases). Germline V gene sequence: CDR1 SGDLS, CDR2 YYNGEE. With 4 bases removed from V and 6 bases from J, the gap between germline ends came to 17 bases. This CDR3 has 14 residues. CDR3 bases: TGTGCCAGCAGCTTAGGCTCCTCCGGGGGCGAGCAGTACTTC. Its protein product is CASSLGSSGGEQYF.